Sequencing of this T cell receptor beta chain was carried out in a study of PD-1 blockade in classical Hodgkin lymphoma. Study-level points and caveats: Relapsed/refractory patients reportedly had the lowest baseline TCR diversity, below newly diagnosed patients, who were below healthy donors. Individuals initiating nivolumab under 1 year after ASCT were excluded. Significantly greater TCR diversity emerged by C4D1 in CD4+ cells but not CD8+ cells. Partial responders and progressors had significantly lower baseline TCR diversity.

The time point: cycle 4 day 1 (C4D1), after 5 to 7 weeks of nivolumab. Brentuximab vedotin exposure varied, and every patient relapsed after autologous stem cell transplantation. Per germline, CDR1 SEHNR and CDR2 FQNEAQ (reference sequence). V gave up 2 bases and J gave up 2 bases, with 10 bases separating them. The CDR3 runs to 15 residues. Concerning this clone: Its antigen is undetermined.

The method was immunoSEQ multiplex PCR; TCRdb's version includes in-frame clones alone and lacks a portion of them. The data contain over 75,000 clones, 90% of them singletons. The TCR was taken from a human donor with classical Hodgkin lymphoma. Material: peripheral blood mononuclear cells (PBMCs), obtained before the fourth cycle of nivolumab. V usage is TRBV7-9 and J usage is TRBJ1-5; tentative D call: TRBD1 (6 bases). CDR3 protein: CASSLTEGGNQPQHF. CDR3 nucleotides: TGTGCCAGCAGCTTAACGGAGGGGGGCAATCAGCCCCAGCATTTT.